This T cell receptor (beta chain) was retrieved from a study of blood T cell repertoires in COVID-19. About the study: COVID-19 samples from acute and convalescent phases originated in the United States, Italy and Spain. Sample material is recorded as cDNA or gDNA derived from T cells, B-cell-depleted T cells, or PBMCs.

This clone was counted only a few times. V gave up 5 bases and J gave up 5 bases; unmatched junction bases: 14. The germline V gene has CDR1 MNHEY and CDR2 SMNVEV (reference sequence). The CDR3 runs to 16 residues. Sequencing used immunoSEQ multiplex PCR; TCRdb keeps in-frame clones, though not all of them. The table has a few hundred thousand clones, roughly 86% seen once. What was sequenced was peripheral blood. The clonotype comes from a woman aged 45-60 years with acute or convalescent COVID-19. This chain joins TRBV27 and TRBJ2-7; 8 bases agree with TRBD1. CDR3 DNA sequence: TGTGCCAGCAGTAGCTCTAGGGGCAGGGGGCTGCACGAGCAGTACTTC. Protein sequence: CASSSSRGRGLHEQYF.